This T cell receptor (beta chain) was profiled in a study of CD8+ T cells in alopecia areata. Background on the study: At a dose of 5 to 10 mg twice daily, oral tofacitinib was given to treated patients.

This clone was observed once. Treatment specified: oral pan-JAK inhibitor, 5-10 mg twice daily. The CDR3 spans 15 residues. V lost 2 bases and J 1 base, leaving 12 bases between the germline ends. Germline CDR1 is GTSNPN and CDR2 is SVGIG (reference sequence). RNA was extracted and reverse transcribed into cDNA as the sequencing template. The method was immunoSEQ multiplex PCR; TCRdb's version includes in-frame clones alone and lacks a portion of them. Among 200,000 to 250,000 clones listed, 35% to 40% were seen once. The clonotype comes from a human donor with alopecia areata. This sample comprised CD4+ T cells sorted from blood, obtained at week 34, from a patient treated with tofacitinib. This chain joins TRBV30 and TRBJ1-5; tentatively, D is TRBD1 (6 bases). The CDR3 coding sequence is TGTGCCTGGAGTCTACAGGGTGGGAGCAATCAGCCCCAGCATTTT. Encoded protein: CAWSLQGGSNQPQHF.